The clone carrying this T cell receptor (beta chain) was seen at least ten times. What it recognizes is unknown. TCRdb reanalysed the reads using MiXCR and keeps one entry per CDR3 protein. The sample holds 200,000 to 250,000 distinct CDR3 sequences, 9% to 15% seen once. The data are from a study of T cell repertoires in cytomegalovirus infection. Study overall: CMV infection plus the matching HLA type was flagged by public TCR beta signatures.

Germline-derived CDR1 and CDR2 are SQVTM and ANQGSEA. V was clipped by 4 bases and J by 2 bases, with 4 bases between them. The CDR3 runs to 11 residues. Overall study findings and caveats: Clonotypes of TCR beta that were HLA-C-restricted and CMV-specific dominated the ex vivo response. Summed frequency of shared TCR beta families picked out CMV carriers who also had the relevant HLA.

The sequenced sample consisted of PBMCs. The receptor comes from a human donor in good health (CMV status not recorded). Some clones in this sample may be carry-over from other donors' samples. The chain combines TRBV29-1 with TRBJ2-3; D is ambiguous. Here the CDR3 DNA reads TGCAGCGTTGGCCTCACAGATACGCAGTATTTT. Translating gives CSVGLTDTQYF.